Listed below are T cell receptor beta chains from one sample, sequenced in a study of cytomegalovirus exposure and HLA in healthy donors. TCRdb's copy holds only in-frame clones and misses some; the assay was immunoSEQ multiplex PCR. The data show fewer than 150,000 clones, about three quarters seen once. The source material was PBMCs. The receptors shown here come from a human donor in good health. The CDR3 runs from the conserved cysteine through the conserved F or W. D genes are given only for firm matches. Expanded clones are given a class, and other clones once, few, many or no size at all.

clone size,J gene,D gene,V gene,CDR3 protein,CDR3 DNA
-,TRBJ1-2,TRBD1,TRBV9,CASSVARTGPDYGYTF,TGTGCCAGCAGCGTAGCGAGGACAGGTCCCGACTATGGCTACACCTTC
-,TRBJ1-1,-,TRBV13,CASSLRVVTEAFF,TGTGCCAGCAGCTTACGAGTCGTCACTGAAGCCTTCTTT
-,TRBJ1-2,-,TRBV25-1,CASRKGKGHGYTF,TGTGCCAGCAGGAAGGGGAAGGGCCATGGCTACACCTTC
-,TRBJ1-4,TRBD1,TRBV10-2,CASSTTGGRKKLFF,TGCGCCAGCAGTACGACAGGGGGGAGGAAAAAACTGTTTTTT
once,TRBJ2-7,-,TRBV10-3,CAIRRDISYEQYF,TGTGCCATCAGGAGGGACATCTCCTACGAGCAGTACTTC
-,TRBJ2-1,TRBD2,TRBV4-1,CASSQETSGSYNEQFF,TGCGCCAGCAGCCAAGAGACTAGCGGGTCCTACAATGAGCAGTTCTTC
few,TRBJ2-1,-,TRBV4-1,CASSQDSAYNEQFF,TGCGCCAGCAGCCAAGACTCCGCCTACAATGAGCAGTTCTTC
once,TRBJ1-1,-,TRBV6-1,CASSELRAAFF,TGTGCCAGCAGTGAATTGAGGGCAGCTTTCTTT
-,TRBJ2-3,TRBD2,TRBV7-3,CASSFPGTSGGANTQYF,TGTGCCAGCAGCTTCCCCGGGACTAGCGGGGGGGCAAATACGCAGTATTTT
-,TRBJ2-5,TRBD2,TRBV2,CASSSSGTSGTQYF,TGTGCCAGCAGCAGCTCAGGGACTAGCGGGACTCAGTACTTC
-,TRBJ2-1,TRBD1,TRBV14,CASSPGQLYNEQFF,TGTGCCAGCAGCCCGGGACAGCTTTACAATGAGCAGTTCTTC
-,TRBJ1-1,TRBD1,TRBV5-6,CASSSGGRASTEAFF,TGTGCCAGCAGCTCAGGGGGTCGGGCGAGCACTGAAGCTTTCTTT
-,TRBJ1-5,-,TRBV10-2,CASSGGEQPQHF,TGCGCCAGCAGTGGCGGCGAACAGCCCCAGCATTTT
few,TRBJ1-3,-,TRBV25-1,CASRRTSGNTIYF,TGTGCCAGCAGGAGGACATCTGGAAACACCATATATTTT
-,TRBJ2-7,-,TRBV4-1,CASSQGNLRTPRTYEQYF,TGCGCCAGCAGCCAAGGAAATCTTAGGACTCCTCGTACCTACGAGCAGTACTTC
once,TRBJ2-3,-,TRBV27,CASSQSTDTQYF,TGTGCCAGCAGCCAAAGCACAGATACGCAGTATTTT
-,TRBJ2-2,TRBD2,TRBV10-3,CAISETGRDTGELFF,TGTGCCATCAGTGAAACCGGGAGGGACACCGGGGAGCTGTTTTTT
-,TRBJ2-1,-,TRBV5-6,CASSLQNEQFF,TGTGCCAGCAGCTTGCAGAATGAGCAGTTCTTC
-,TRBJ1-6,TRBD1,TRBV6-6,CASSYSTGANSPLHF,TGTGCCAGCAGTTACTCGACAGGGGCGAATTCACCCCTCCACTTT
-,TRBJ1-1,-,TRBV18,CASSPPGGEAFF,TGTGCCAGCTCACCACCCGGAGGTGAAGCTTTCTTT
-,TRBJ1-4,-,TRBV2,CASSRTVTNEKLFF,TGTGCCAGCAGTAGGACTGTAACTAATGAAAAACTGTTTTTT
few,TRBJ2-6,-,TRBV27,CASAGRPGHRSGANVLTF,TGTGCCAGCGCCGGGCGGCCGGGACACCGCTCTGGGGCCAACGTCCTGACTTTC
-,TRBJ2-7,TRBD2,TRBV7-8,CASSRGGRGANSYEQYF,TGTGCCAGCAGCCGCGGGGGGCGGGGGGCCAACTCCTACGAGCAGTACTTC
few,TRBJ1-2,-,TRBV14,CASSHSTGPWGYTF,TGTGCCAGCAGCCACTCGACAGGCCCGTGGGGCTACACCTTC
-,TRBJ2-1,TRBD2,TRBV6-1,CASTGTSGVDTEQFF,TGTGCCAGCACCGGGACTAGCGGGGTTGATACTGAGCAGTTCTTC